This T cell receptor (beta chain) was recovered during a study of T-cell memory formation after mild COVID-19. Study-wide points: Pre-infection memory contained some responding clones, which suggested that cross-reactive memory had joined. Whereas later expanders leaned CD4+, clones contracting day 15 to 85 showed a balanced CD4/CD8 makeup.

The CDR3 has 19 residues. The germline V gene has CDR1 SGHRS and CDR2 YFSETQ. The V end lost 1 base, the J end lost 1 base, and 23 bases lay between the germline ends. To note about this clonotype: Its antigen is not identified.

With constant-segment primers, 5'RACE yielded cDNA libraries of TCR alpha and TCR beta that carried sample barcodes and UMIs. In TCRdb, the 5' RACE reads were re-called with MiXCR into one record per CDR3 protein. The data show 150,000 to 200,000 distinct CDR3 sequences, roughly 13% seen once. The chain couples TRBV5-1 to TRBJ1-1; possible D gene TRBD1, 5 bases. Sequenced material: PBMCs or a T cell subset sorted from them (not recorded which). This sequence originates from a man between 18 and 35 years old who had mild COVID-19 (a few samples of this study predate the infection). Cell type and time point are not known. DNA of the CDR3: TGCGCCAGCAGCTTGTCCCTATCGGTACAGAGGGGCCCGAACACTGAAGCTTTCTTT. It yields the protein CASSLSLSVQRGPNTEAFF.